The 11 T cell receptor beta chains in this list originate from one sample, sequenced in a study of shared clonotypes between healthy human individuals. Here immunoSEQ multiplex PCR was the method, and the copy in TCRdb shows in-frame clones only, minus some. The sample contains millions of clones, 85% to 95% of which appear only once. What was sequenced was naive CD4+ T cells sorted from blood. Subset here: CD45RA+ positively selected. The receptors stem from a man aged 18-30 years in good health.

The genes are TRBV6-5 and TRBJ2-7; 7 bases match TRBD1. Germline CDR1 is MNHEY and CDR2 is SVGAGI. Unmatched junction bases numbered 8, after V lost 5 bases and J lost 1 base. The CDR3 has 15 amino acids. The CDR3 loop is CASSGPGQYSYEQYF. CDR3 DNA: TGTGCCAGCAGTGGACCGGGACAGTATTCCTACGAGCAGTACTTC.

The gene calls are TRBV28 and TRBJ1-3, with TRBD1 as a possible D gene (5 bases). V dropped 3 bases and J dropped 6 bases, with 9 bases sitting between them. Germline V CDR1 and CDR2: MDHEN, SYDVKM. The CDR3 runs 13 residues. Here the CDR3 DNA reads TGTGCCAGCAGTTTTTTGGGGGAAAACACCATATATTTT. This sequence encodes CASSFLGENTIYF.

This clone was recorded only once. The chain uses TRBV2 and TRBJ1-5; D is unclear. V was clipped by 4 bases and J by 6 bases, with 13 bases between them. The CDR3 runs to 14 residues. Germline CDR1 reads SNHLY; CDR2 reads FYNNEI. CDR3 coding DNA: TGTGCCAGCAGTGTCGCCTCGACCAGTCAGCCCCAGCATTTT. Amino acid sequence: CASSVASTSQPQHF.

This chain uses TRBV6-6 with TRBJ2-5, with D possibly TRBD1 on 5 matching bases. This CDR3 is built from 11 residues. Germline-derived CDR1 and CDR2 are MNHNY and SVGAGI (reference sequence). The V gene lost 5 bases and the J gene lost 4 bases, with 5 bases spanning the gap. CDR3 region: CASSRGETQYF. CDR3 in DNA: TGTGCCAGCAGTAGGGGAGAGACCCAGTACTTC.

This clone was found once. The chain links TRBV5-1 to TRBJ1-1; D not resolved. The CDR3 is made up of 14 amino acids. Looked up from germline, CDR1 is SGHRS and CDR2 is YFSETQ. Trimming cost V 3 bases and J 2 bases, with 11 bases left between them. CDR3 sequence: CASSSSLVNTEAFF. CDR3 DNA sequence: TGCGCCAGCAGCTCTTCCCTGGTTAACACTGAAGCTTTCTTT.

About this clone: Additional DNA sequences in this sample encode the identical CDR3. The V gene is TRBV6-5, the J gene TRBJ1-1; D is possibly TRBD1 (5 bases). Between the trimmed V and J ends, which lost 0 bases and 3 bases, there was a span of 11 bases. The CDR3 runs to 15 residues. Germline assignment: CDR1 MNHEY and CDR2 SVGAGI. CDR3 sequence (DNA): TGTGCCAGCAGTTACTCTGACAGACTGGACACTGAAGCTTTCTTT. The encoded protein is CASSYSDRLDTEAFF.

The sample holds one count of this clone. The same CDR3 is also encoded by other DNA sequences in this sample. The chain is built from TRBV11-2 and TRBJ1-2, with TRBD1 matching over 7 bases. Germline CDR1 and CDR2: SGHAT and FQNNGV. V trimming: 5 bases; J trimming: 1 base; junction bases outside the gene matches: 1. The CDR3 contains 13 residues. Here the CDR3 DNA reads TGTGCCAGCAGCCCAGGGGGTAACTATGGCTACACCTTC. Amino acid sequence: CASSPGGNYGYTF.

V is TRBV11-1 and J is TRBJ2-3, with 7 bases matching TRBD1. With 4 bases clipped from V and 5 bases from J, the junction kept 9 bases outside the gene matches. CDR3 length equals 15 residues. Germline values: CDR1 SGHAT, CDR2 FQDESV (reference sequence). The CDR3 region has the DNA TGTGCCAGCAGCTCAAGACAGGGTCAGCTAGATACGCAGTATTTT. Translated, it gives CASSSRQGQLDTQYF.

This chain uses TRBV19 with TRBJ2-1, with TRBD2 identical over 9 bases. V was clipped by 5 bases and J by 2 bases; unmatched bases: 4. Germline CDR1 reads LNHDA; CDR2 reads SQIVND (reference sequence). The length of the CDR3 is 15 residues. The CDR3 DNA reads TGTGCCAGTAGTTTCATAGCGGGGGCCTACAATGAGCAGTTCTTC. As protein: CASSFIAGAYNEQFF.

This chain connects TRBV5-1 to TRBJ2-5; 9 bases line up with TRBD1. Germline trimming cut 2 bases from V and 5 bases from J; bases unmatched to any gene: 4. CDR1 and CDR2 from the germline V gene are SGHRS and YFSETQ. There are 14 residues in the CDR3. The CDR3 bases are TGCGCCAGCAGCTTCGGACAGGGGAGTGAGACCCAGTACTTC. Protein product: CASSFGQGSETQYF.

CDR3 amino acids: CASSVGQGAGNTEAFF. CDR3 in DNA: TGTGCCAGCAGCGTAGGGCAGGGAGCGGGGAACACTGAAGCTTTCTTT. The chain links TRBV9 to TRBJ1-1, with D possibly matching TRBD1 (5 bases). The CDR3 has 16 residues. The V gene lost 0 bases and the J gene lost 1 base, with 13 bases spanning the gap. Per the germline V gene, CDR1 is SGDLS and CDR2 is YYNGEE.